This passage covers 32 T cell receptor beta chains from one sample sequenced in a study of T cell repertoires in ileal Crohn's disease (dated by TCRdb to the late 2010s). Sample time point, as interpreted from the label and publication: proximal margin of the surgical specimen (macroscopically non-inflamed). Library preparation employed the immunoSEQ multiplex PCR assay. The immuneACCESS repertoire file appears here via TCRdb, limited to in-frame rearrangements. These files lack a portion of the clones; in checked studies, under half of the deficit traces to unresolved V genes, and the cause of the others is not known. In this sample the table shows approximately 7,800 clones, about two thirds of which occur a single time. The ten largest clones capture around 40% of the sample. Sample: ileal tissue. These receptors were collected from an adult with Crohn's disease.

The genes are TRBV6-1 and TRBJ2-3, with D possibly matching TRBD2 (5 bases). This CDR3 has 16 residues. Trimming removed 2 bases at V and 0 bases at J, with 12 bases between. CDR1 is MNHNS and CDR2 is SASEGT in the germline V gene. The CDR3 reads CASSERGAASTDTQYF. CDR3 bases: TGTGCCAGCAGTGAACGGGGAGCGGCTAGCACAGATACGCAGTATTTT.

By sample share, this clone is medium-sized (0.01 to 0.1%). The gene calls are TRBV7-2 and TRBJ1-1; no clear D. The germline V gene encodes CDR1 SGHTA and CDR2 FQGNSA. The CDR3 runs to 13 residues. V was shortened by 2 bases and J by 1 base, with 5 bases between the two germline ends. CDR3 sequence: CASSLFQNTEAFF. The CDR3 nucleotides are TGTGCCAGCAGCTTATTTCAGAACACTGAAGCTTTCTTT. The variable domain in full, with the rest retrieved from reference TRBV7-2 and TRBJ1-1, is GAGVSQSPSNKVTEKGKDVELRCDPISGHTALYWYRQSLGQGLEFLIYFQGNSAPDKSGLPSDRFSAERTGGSVSTLTIQRTQQEDSAVYLCASSLFQNTEAFFGQGTRLTVV.

The chain combines TRBV19 with TRBJ2-5; the match to TRBD1 covers 10 bases. The trim removed 6 bases at V and 3 bases at J, leaving 7 bases unmatched. The CDR3 runs to 15 residues. Germline V gene data show CDR1 as LNHDA and CDR2 as SQIVND (reference sequence). The CDR3 spells CASRDGQGVEETQYF. CDR3 DNA: TGTGCCAGTAGGGACGGACAGGGGGTCGAAGAGACCCAGTACTTC.

This clone has just a few counts. The chain is built from TRBV10-3 and TRBJ1-4; 8 nucleotides match TRBD1. The germline gives CDR1 ENHRY, CDR2 SYGVKD. The CDR3 loop spans 13 amino acids. The V and J ends lost 2 bases and 8 bases, in that order; junction bases with no gene match: 1. The CDR3 sequence: CAISEGQGEKLFF. The CDR3 DNA is TGTGCCATCAGTGAGGGACAGGGCGAAAAACTGTTTTTT.

This rearrangement joins TRBV5-6 to TRBJ2-5; D gene unclear. Per the germline V gene, CDR1 is SGHDT and CDR2 is YYEEEE. V lost 3 bases and J lost 2, with 20 bases in between. The CDR3 sequence is 17 residues long. The CDR3 here is CASSYFRRIIGQETQYF. CDR3 DNA: TGTGCCAGCAGCTACTTCAGGCGGATAATCGGACAAGAGACCCAGTACTTC.

The chain couples TRBV2 to TRBJ2-3; D is tentatively TRBD1 or TRBD2 (6 bases each). This CDR3 has 14 amino acids. V lost 4 bases and J lost 0, with 8 bases in between. Per germline, CDR1 SNHLY and CDR2 FYNNEI. CDR3 amino acids: CASSGGASTDTQYF. CDR3 nucleotides: TGTGCCAGCAGTGGGGGGGCTAGCACAGATACGCAGTATTTT.

The CDR3 coding sequence is TGCGCCAGCAGCCAAGATTCCGGGGACGGAATATCCTACAATGAGCAGTTCTTC. Translating it yields CASSQDSGDGISYNEQFF. The chain employs TRBV4-3 and TRBJ2-1, with D tentatively TRBD1 or TRBD2 (5 bases each). Trimming removed 0 bases at V and 1 base at J, with 16 bases between. The length of the CDR3 is 18 residues. Germline V gene data show CDR1 as LGHNA and CDR2 as YSLEER.

This clone showed up just once. The gene calls are TRBV9 and TRBJ1-4; 7 bases line up with TRBD1. J was trimmed by 5 bases and V by 1 base; bases with no gene match: 5. Per the germline V gene, CDR1 is SGDLS and CDR2 is YYNGEE. This CDR3 spans 15 amino acids. CDR3 DNA: TGTGCCAGCAGCGTACAGGGGGTTTGGAATGAAAAACTGTTTTTT. Translation gives CASSVQGVWNEKLFF.

This clone was recorded a few times. The genes are TRBV6-1 and TRBJ1-6; D call uncertain. Deletions cut 6 bases from V and 7 bases from J, with 7 bases between. The CDR3 runs 12 residues. Germline CDR1 MNHNS, CDR2 SASEGT. CDR3 in amino acids: CASRILNSPLHF. CDR3 sequence (DNA): TGTGCCAGCAGGATTCTGAATTCACCCCTCCACTTT.

This clone has just one count. The J gene is TRBJ2-7, the V gene TRBV11-2, with D possibly TRBD1 on 5 matching bases. Trimming left V 0 bases short and J 6 bases short, with 12 bases between. The V gene's germline CDR1 is SGHAT and CDR2 FQNNGV. This CDR3 contains 14 residues. CDR3 coding DNA: TGTGCCAGCAGCTTAGATTGGAATCAGGGCGAGCAGTACTTC. It translates to CASSLDWNQGEQYF.

The rearrangement links TRBV7-9 to TRBJ2-2; 10 nucleotides line up with TRBD1. CDR3 length equals 15 residues. The J segment lost 4 bases and the V segment lost 5 bases, leaving 4 bases of the junction unmatched. Germline V gene lookup returns CDR1 SEHNR and CDR2 FQNEAQ (reference sequence). The CDR3 DNA reads as TGTGCCAGCAGCCTTTGGACAGGGGGCACCGGGGAGCTGTTTTTT. It encodes CASSLWTGGTGELFF.

This clone was seen more than once but under ten times. The chain carries TRBV6-1 and TRBJ1-1; D not certain. V was clipped by 4 bases and J by 5 bases, with 14 bases between them. The CDR3 has 14 residues. CDR1 MNHNS and CDR2 SASEGT come from the germline V gene. Written as DNA, the CDR3 is TGTGCCAGCAGTGTAACCCTAGGGTGGACTGAAGCTTTCTTT. Translated, it gives CASSVTLGWTEAFF.

The rearrangement uses TRBV28 and TRBJ1-1, with unresolved D. Germline CDR1 reads MDHEN; CDR2 reads SYDVKM. Trimming removed 2 bases at V and 4 bases at J, with 11 bases between. The CDR3 is made up of 14 amino acids. CDR3: CASSLRHRSTEAFF. As DNA, the CDR3 is TGTGCCAGCAGTTTACGACACCGATCCACTGAAGCTTTCTTT.

The chain recombines TRBV11-2 with TRBJ2-1; perhaps TRBD1 as D (6 bases). The length of the CDR3 is 14 residues. Germline V gives CDR1 SGHAT, CDR2 FQNNGV. Trimming removed 6 bases from V and 8 bases from J, with 17 bases in between. CDR3 loop: CASSDRSEGDEQFF. CDR3 DNA: TGTGCCAGCAGTGACCGTTCAGAGGGGGATGAGCAGTTCTTC.

In DNA form, the CDR3 reads TGTGCCAGCAGTTACAACAGGGGGATGGGGGAGCAGTACTTC. This sequence encodes CASSYNRGMGEQYF. This chain uses TRBV6-5 with TRBJ2-7; the match to TRBD1 covers 8 bases. The trim removed 2 bases at V and 7 bases at J, leaving 7 bases unmatched. This CDR3 is built from 14 residues. CDR1 and CDR2 from the germline V gene are MNHEY and SVGAGI.

The J gene is TRBJ2-6, the V gene TRBV7-9, with D possibly matching TRBD1 (6 bases). This CDR3 contains 16 residues. The germline V and J ends were trimmed by 7 bases and 0 bases, with 13 bases remaining between them. From germline, CDR1 is SEHNR and CDR2 FQNEAQ (reference sequence). CDR3 amino acids: CASIGTGSSGANVLTF. The DNA of the CDR3 is TGTGCCAGCATTGGAACAGGGAGCTCTGGGGCCAACGTCCTGACTTTC.

V is TRBV6-5 and J is TRBJ1-5; the D gene is possibly TRBD1 (6 bases). From germline, CDR1 is MNHEY and CDR2 SVGAGI. This CDR3 is built from 15 residues. Trimming removed 8 bases from V and 2 bases from J, with 16 bases in between. The CDR3, as DNA: TGTGCCAGCCGTCTAGGGGGAGGGGGCAATCAGCCCCAGCATTTT. It specifies CASRLGGGGNQPQHF.

V usage is TRBV6-6 and J usage is TRBJ2-1; D is ambiguous. The CDR3 runs 12 residues. Trimming removed 0 bases from V and 10 bases from J, with 7 bases in between. Germline V gives CDR1 MNHNY, CDR2 SVGAGI (reference sequence). In nucleotides, the CDR3 is TGTGCCAGCAGTTACTCGAATGGGGAGCAGTTCTTC. Encoded protein: CASSYSNGEQFF.

A few counts support this clone. The genes are TRBV7-9 and TRBJ1-1; D not resolved. Germline V gives CDR1 SEHNR, CDR2 FQNEAQ (reference sequence). Deletions cut 2 bases from V and 3 bases from J, with 7 bases between. There are 13 residues in the CDR3. CDR3 in amino acids: CASSLSPDTEAFF. The DNA for the CDR3 is TGTGCCAGCAGCTTAAGCCCAGACACTGAAGCTTTCTTT.

The rearrangement uses TRBV9 and TRBJ1-5; no reliable D call. Germline-derived CDR1 and CDR2 are SGDLS and YYNGEE. The CDR3 covers 15 residues. Trimming took off 0 bases at V and 3 bases at J, with 10 bases between the two ends. DNA of the CDR3: TGTGCCAGCAGCGTAGGTGGCCAGAACAATCAGCCCCAGCATTTT. Its translation: CASSVGGQNNQPQHF.

This clone was counted between two and nine times. This chain joins TRBV19 and TRBJ2-7; 7 bases match TRBD2. This CDR3 region has 14 residues. Germline CDR1 is LNHDA and CDR2 is SQIVND (reference sequence). Trimming cost V 4 bases and J 5 bases; bases outside gene matches: 8. The CDR3 nucleotides are TGTGCCAGTAGTAGGGGGGGAGAGGTCAACGAGCAGTACTTC. It translates to CASSRGGEVNEQYF.

The J gene is TRBJ1-4, the V gene TRBV9; 7 positions match TRBD1. The germline V gene has CDR1 SGDLS and CDR2 YYNGEE. J gave up 4 bases and V 0 bases, and 6 bases lay outside the gene matches. The CDR3 sequence is 16 residues long. Written as DNA, the CDR3 is TGTGCCAGCAGCGTAGATGCTGACAGGGTTAATGAAAAACTGTTTTTT. Encoded protein: CASSVDADRVNEKLFF.

As regards this clone: Other DNA sequences in the same sample also yield this CDR3. For the CDR3, the DNA is TGTGCCAGTAGCCCCCGGGACAGGGGAGGCTACACCTTC. It yields the protein CASSPRDRGGYTF. The chain combines TRBV19 with TRBJ1-2, with 10 bases aligning to TRBD1. Germline V gene sequence: CDR1 LNHDA, CDR2 SQIVND (reference sequence). The CDR3 runs 13 residues. After removal of 6 bases from V and 8 bases from J, the junction contained 6 bases not matched to a gene. Full variable domain (outside the CDR3, taken from reference TRBV19 and TRBJ1-2): DGGITQSPKYLFRKEGQNVTLSCEQNLNHDAMYWYRQDPGQGLRLIYYSQIVNDFQKGDIAEGYSVSREKKESFPLTVTSAQKNPTAFYLCASSPRDRGGYTFGSGTRLTVV.

The V gene is TRBV29-1, the J gene TRBJ2-3; D unclear. The CDR3 is made up of 15 amino acids. Germline-derived CDR1 and CDR2 are SQVTM and ANQGSEA. V lost 0 bases, J lost 1 base, and 11 bases lay in between. CDR3: CSVEDWQAGTDTQYF. CDR3 nucleotide sequence: TGCAGCGTTGAAGATTGGCAGGCCGGCACAGATACGCAGTATTTT.

The chain recombines TRBV25-1 with TRBJ1-1, with 8 positions matching TRBD1. The CDR3 extends over 14 amino acids. The V segment lost 6 bases and the J segment 5 bases; nucleotides outside the gene matches: 8. Germline V gene lookup returns CDR1 MGHDK and CDR2 SYGVNS. CDR3 DNA sequence: TGTGCCAGCAGCCAACAGGGGGTTACGACTGAAGCTTTCTTT. It yields the protein CASSQQGVTTEAFF. Filled out from reference TRBV25-1 and TRBJ1-1, the complete variable domain reads EADIYQTPRYLVIGTGKKITLECSQTMGHDKMYWYQQDPGMELHLIHYSYGVNSTEKGDLSSESTVSRIRTEHFPLTLESARPSHTSQYLCASSQQGVTTEAFFGQGTRLTVV.

This clone was counted between two and nine times. This chain uses TRBV7-3 with TRBJ1-5; perhaps TRBD1 as D (5 bases). Trimming pared 3 bases from V and 6 bases from J, leaving 15 bases between. Germline V gene data show CDR1 as SGHTA and CDR2 as FQGTGA. The CDR3 is made up of 15 amino acids. The CDR3 DNA sequence: TGTGCCAGCAGCTTGGCGTCAGGGTTTGGTCAGCCCCAGCATTTT. Amino acid sequence: CASSLASGFGQPQHF.

CDR3: CASSPTASTADTQYF. The CDR3 DNA is TGTGCCAGTAGTCCCACCGCATCGACAGCAGATACGCAGTATTTT. V gene TRBV19 combines with J gene TRBJ2-3, with a tentative D call TRBD1 (5 bases). The CDR3 is 15 residues long. Per germline, CDR1 LNHDA and CDR2 SQIVND (reference sequence). V lost 5 bases and J 4 bases, leaving 16 bases between the germline ends.

V usage is TRBV18 and J usage is TRBJ2-7; D is undetermined. This CDR3 has 13 amino acids. Germline V gene sequence: CDR1 KGHSH, CDR2 LQKENI. Trimming pared 3 bases from V and 2 bases from J, leaving 8 bases between. CDR3 in amino acids: CASSPGNAYEQYF. The CDR3 DNA is TGTGCCAGCTCACCCGGTAACGCCTACGAGCAGTACTTC.

The gene calls are TRBV28 and TRBJ2-7, with 9 bases aligning to TRBD1. CDR3 length equals 14 residues. Germline loops: CDR1 MDHEN, CDR2 SYDVKM. J gave up 7 bases and V 3 bases, and 7 bases lay outside the gene matches. CDR3 DNA: TGTGCCAGCAGTTTGACAGGGGGTTTGGGGGAGCAGTACTTC. Protein product: CASSLTGGLGEQYF. The full variable domain, in which reference TRBV28 and TRBJ2-7 provide the parts outside the CDR3, is DVKVTQSSRYLVKRTGEKVFLECVQDMDHENMFWYRQDPGLGLRLIYFSYDVKMKEKGDIPEGYSVSREKKERFSLILESASTNQTSMYLCASSLTGGLGEQYFGPGTRLTVT.

The chain carries TRBV6-6 and TRBJ1-4; D is ambiguous. This CDR3 has 14 amino acids. Germline-derived CDR1 and CDR2 are MNHNY and SVGAGI (reference sequence). V lost 2 bases and J 8 bases, leaving 12 bases between the germline ends. In DNA, the CDR3 is TGTGCCAGCAGTTACGTCTTCTCAGGAGAAAAACTGTTTTTT. Residues: CASSYVFSGEKLFF.

The chain carries TRBV7-3 and TRBJ2-2; TRBD1 or TRBD2 may be the D gene (5 bases each). V was cut by 0 bases and J by 3 bases, with 8 bases left in between. This CDR3 is 15 amino acids long. Germline CDR1 and CDR2: SGHTA and FQGTGA. DNA for the CDR3: TGTGCCAGCAGCTTAACCAGGGACCACACCGGGGAGCTGTTTTTT. It specifies CASSLTRDHTGELFF. Full variable domain (remainder filled in from reference TRBV7-3 and TRBJ2-2): GAGVSQTPSNKVTEKGKYVELRCDPISGHTALYWYRQSLGQGPEFLIYFQGTGAADDSGLPNDRFFAVRPEGSVSTLKIQRTERGDSAVYLCASSLTRDHTGELFFGEGSRLTVL.

V usage is TRBV9 and J usage is TRBJ1-1; weak D call: TRBD1 (6 bases). The V end lost 4 bases, the J end lost 1 base, and 14 bases lay between the germline ends. The CDR3 spans 15 residues. The germline CDR1 and CDR2 sequences are SGDLS and YYNGEE. In DNA, the CDR3 is TGTGCCAGCAGCTTAGAGGGGGGGAAGAACACTGAAGCTTTCTTT. Translated, it gives CASSLEGGKNTEAFF.